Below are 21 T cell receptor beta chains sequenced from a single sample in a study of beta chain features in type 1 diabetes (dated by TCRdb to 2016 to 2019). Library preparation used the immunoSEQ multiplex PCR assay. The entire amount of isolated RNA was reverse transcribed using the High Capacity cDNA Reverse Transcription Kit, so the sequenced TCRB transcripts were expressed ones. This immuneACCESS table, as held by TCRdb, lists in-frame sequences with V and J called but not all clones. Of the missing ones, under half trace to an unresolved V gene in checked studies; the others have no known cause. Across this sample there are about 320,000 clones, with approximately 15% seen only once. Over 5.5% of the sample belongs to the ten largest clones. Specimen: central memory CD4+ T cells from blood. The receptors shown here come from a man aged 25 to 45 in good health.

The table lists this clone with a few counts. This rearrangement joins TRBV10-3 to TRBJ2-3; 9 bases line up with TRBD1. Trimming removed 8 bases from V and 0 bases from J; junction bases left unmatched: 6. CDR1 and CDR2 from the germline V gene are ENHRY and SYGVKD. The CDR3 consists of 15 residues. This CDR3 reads CAIGGGTGSTDTQYF. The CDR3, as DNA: TGTGCCATCGGAGGGGGGACAGGGAGCACAGATACGCAGTATTTT.

In nucleotides, the CDR3 is TGCAGCGTTGAATCTCAAAACATTCAGTACTTC. Protein product: CSVESQNIQYF. J is TRBJ2-4 and V is TRBV29-1; D unclear. The CDR3 consists of 11 residues. Germline V gives CDR1 SQVTM, CDR2 ANQGSEA. Between the trimmed V and J ends, which lost 2 bases and 5 bases, there was a span of 4 bases.

As DNA, the CDR3 is TGTGCCAGCAGTGGGGCGGTCGGCACTAGCACAGATACGCAGTATTTT. Encoded protein: CASSGAVGTSTDTQYF. The chain joins TRBV25-1 to TRBJ2-3; D is ambiguous. Trimming removed 4 bases at V and 0 bases at J, with 14 bases between. Germline CDR1 MGHDK, CDR2 SYGVNS. The CDR3 has 16 residues.

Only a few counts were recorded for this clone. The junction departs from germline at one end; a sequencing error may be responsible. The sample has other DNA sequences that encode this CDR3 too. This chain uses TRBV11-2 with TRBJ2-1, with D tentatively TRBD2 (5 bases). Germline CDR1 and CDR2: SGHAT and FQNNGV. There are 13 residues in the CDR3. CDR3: CASSQGLYNEQFF. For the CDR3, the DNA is TGCGCCAGCAGCCAAGGACTGTACAATGAGCAGTTCTTC.

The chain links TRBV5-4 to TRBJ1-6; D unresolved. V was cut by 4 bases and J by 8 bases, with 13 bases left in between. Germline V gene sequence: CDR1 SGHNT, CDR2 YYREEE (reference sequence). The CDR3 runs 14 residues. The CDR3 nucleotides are TGTGCCAGCAGCGTGGATAATGGGTATTCACCCCTCCACTTT. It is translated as CASSVDNGYSPLHF.

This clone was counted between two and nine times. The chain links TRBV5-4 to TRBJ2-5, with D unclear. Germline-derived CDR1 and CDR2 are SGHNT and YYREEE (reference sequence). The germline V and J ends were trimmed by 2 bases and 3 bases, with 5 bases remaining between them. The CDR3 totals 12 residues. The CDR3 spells CASSFPKETQYF. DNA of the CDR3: TGTGCCAGCAGCTTTCCCAAAGAGACCCAGTACTTC.

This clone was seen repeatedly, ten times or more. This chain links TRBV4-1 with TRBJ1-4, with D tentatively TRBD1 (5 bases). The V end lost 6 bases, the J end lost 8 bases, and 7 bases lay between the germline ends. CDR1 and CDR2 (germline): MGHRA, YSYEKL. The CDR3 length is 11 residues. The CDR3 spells CASRGVEKLFF. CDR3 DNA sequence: TGCGCCAGCAGGGGGGTCGAAAAACTGTTTTTT.

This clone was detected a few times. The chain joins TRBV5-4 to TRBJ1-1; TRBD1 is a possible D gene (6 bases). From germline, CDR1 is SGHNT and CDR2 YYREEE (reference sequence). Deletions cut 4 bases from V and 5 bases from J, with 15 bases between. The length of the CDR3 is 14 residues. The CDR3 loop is CASSQPTGSTEAFF. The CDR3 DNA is TGTGCCAGCAGCCAACCCACAGGGAGTACTGAAGCTTTCTTT.

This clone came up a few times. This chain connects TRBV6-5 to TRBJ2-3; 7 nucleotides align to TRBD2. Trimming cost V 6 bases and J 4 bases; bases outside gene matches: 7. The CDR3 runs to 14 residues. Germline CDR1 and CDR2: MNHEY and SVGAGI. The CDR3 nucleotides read TGTGCCAGCAGCAGGGACCGGGGGGCAGATACGCAGTATTTT. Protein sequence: CASSRDRGADTQYF.

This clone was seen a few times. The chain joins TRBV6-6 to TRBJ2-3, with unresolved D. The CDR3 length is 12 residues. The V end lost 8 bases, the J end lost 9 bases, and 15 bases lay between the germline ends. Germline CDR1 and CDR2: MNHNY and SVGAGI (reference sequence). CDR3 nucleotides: TGTGCCAGCTTCCTCCCAACTGGGACGCAGTATTTT. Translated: CASFLPTGTQYF.

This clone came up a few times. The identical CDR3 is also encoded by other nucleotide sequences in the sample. CDR3 sequence: CASSLAGGLADTQYF. The CDR3 nucleotides read TGTGCCAGCAGCCTCGCCGGGGGACTGGCAGATACGCAGTATTTT. The chain has TRBV7-2 and TRBJ2-3, with D tentatively TRBD2 (6 bases). This CDR3 has 15 residues. The ends were cut back, 5 bases at V and 4 bases at J, with 16 bases in the middle. The germline V gene encodes CDR1 SGHTA and CDR2 FQGNSA.

This chain's CDR3 is CAIQGIANYGYTF. CDR3 in DNA: TGTGCCATCCAGGGGATAGCTAACTATGGCTACACCTTC. The chain employs TRBV5-4 and TRBJ1-2; perhaps TRBD1 as D (6 bases). The length of the CDR3 is 13 residues. V was clipped by 9 bases and J by 0 bases, with 12 bases between them. CDR1 and CDR2 (germline): SGHNT, YYREEE (reference sequence).

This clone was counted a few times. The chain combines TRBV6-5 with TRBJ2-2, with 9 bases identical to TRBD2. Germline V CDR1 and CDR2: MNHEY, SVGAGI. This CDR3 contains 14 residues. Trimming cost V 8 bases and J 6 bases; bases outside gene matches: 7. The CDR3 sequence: CASGTSTGAGELFF. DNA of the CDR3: TGTGCCAGCGGGACTAGCACCGGAGCCGGGGAGCTGTTTTTT.

The CDR3 DNA is TGTGCCAGCACCTCATCGGCTCATAACACCGGGGAGCTGTTTTTT. This translates into CASTSSAHNTGELFF. V usage is TRBV9 and J usage is TRBJ2-2; D ambiguous. Germline V gene lookup returns CDR1 SGDLS and CDR2 YYNGEE. The CDR3 is 15 amino acids. V dropped 6 bases and J dropped 2 bases, with 14 bases sitting between them.

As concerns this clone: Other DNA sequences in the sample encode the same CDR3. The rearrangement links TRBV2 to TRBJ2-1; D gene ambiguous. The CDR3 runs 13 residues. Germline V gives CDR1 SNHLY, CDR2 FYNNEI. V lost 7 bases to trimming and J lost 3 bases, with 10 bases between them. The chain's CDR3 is CASTQRSYNEQFF. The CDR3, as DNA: TGTGCCAGCACCCAAAGGAGCTACAATGAGCAGTTCTTC. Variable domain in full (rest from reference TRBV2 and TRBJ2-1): EPEVTQTPSHQVTQMGQEVILRCVPISNHLYFYWYRQILGQKVEFLVSFYNNEISEKSEIFDDQFSVERPDGSNFTLKIRSTKLEDSAMYFCASTQRSYNEQFFGPGTRLTVL.

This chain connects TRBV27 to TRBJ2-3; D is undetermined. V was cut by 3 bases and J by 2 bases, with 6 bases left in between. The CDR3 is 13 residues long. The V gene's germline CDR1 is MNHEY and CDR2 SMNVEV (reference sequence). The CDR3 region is CASSFSPTDTQYF. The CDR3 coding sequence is TGTGCCAGCAGTTTTAGCCCCACAGATACGCAGTATTTT.

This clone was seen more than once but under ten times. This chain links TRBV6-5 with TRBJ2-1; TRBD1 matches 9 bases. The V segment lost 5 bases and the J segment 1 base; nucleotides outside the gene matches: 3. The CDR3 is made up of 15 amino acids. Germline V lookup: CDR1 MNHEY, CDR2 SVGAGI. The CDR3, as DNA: TGTGCCAGCAGTCCCGGGACAGGGTCCTACAATGAGCAGTTCTTC. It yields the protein CASSPGTGSYNEQFF.

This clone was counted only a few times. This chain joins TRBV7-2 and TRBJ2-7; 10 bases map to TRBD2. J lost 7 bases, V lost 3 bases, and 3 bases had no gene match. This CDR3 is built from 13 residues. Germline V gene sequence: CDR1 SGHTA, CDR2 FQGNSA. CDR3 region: CASSFSGGREQYF. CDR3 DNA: TGTGCCAGCAGCTTTAGCGGGGGGCGGGAGCAGTACTTC.

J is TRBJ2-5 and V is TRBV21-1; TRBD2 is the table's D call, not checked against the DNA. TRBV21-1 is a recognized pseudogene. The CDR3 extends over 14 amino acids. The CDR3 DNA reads TGTGCCAGCAGCAAAGAAAACTGCCAAGAGACCCAGTACTTC. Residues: CASSKENCQETQYF.

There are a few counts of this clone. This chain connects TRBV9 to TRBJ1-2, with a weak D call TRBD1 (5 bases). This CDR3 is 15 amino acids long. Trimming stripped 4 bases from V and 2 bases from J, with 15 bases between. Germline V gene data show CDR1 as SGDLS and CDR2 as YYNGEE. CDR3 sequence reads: CASSPADSENYGYTF. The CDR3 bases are TGTGCCAGCAGCCCTGCAGACAGCGAGAACTATGGCTACACCTTC.

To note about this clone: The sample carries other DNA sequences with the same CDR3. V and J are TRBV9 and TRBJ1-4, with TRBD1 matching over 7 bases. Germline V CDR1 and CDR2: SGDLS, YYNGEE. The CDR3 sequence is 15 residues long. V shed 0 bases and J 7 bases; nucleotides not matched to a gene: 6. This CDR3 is CASSVGGTAGEKLFF. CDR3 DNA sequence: TGTGCCAGCAGCGTAGGAGGGACAGCGGGTGAAAAACTGTTTTTT. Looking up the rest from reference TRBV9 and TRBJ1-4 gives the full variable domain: DSGVTQTPKHLITATGQRVTLRCSPRSGDLSVYWYQQSLDQGLQFLIQYYNGEERAKGNILERFSAQQFPDLHSELNLSSLELGDSALYFCASSVGGTAGEKLFFGSGTQLSVL.